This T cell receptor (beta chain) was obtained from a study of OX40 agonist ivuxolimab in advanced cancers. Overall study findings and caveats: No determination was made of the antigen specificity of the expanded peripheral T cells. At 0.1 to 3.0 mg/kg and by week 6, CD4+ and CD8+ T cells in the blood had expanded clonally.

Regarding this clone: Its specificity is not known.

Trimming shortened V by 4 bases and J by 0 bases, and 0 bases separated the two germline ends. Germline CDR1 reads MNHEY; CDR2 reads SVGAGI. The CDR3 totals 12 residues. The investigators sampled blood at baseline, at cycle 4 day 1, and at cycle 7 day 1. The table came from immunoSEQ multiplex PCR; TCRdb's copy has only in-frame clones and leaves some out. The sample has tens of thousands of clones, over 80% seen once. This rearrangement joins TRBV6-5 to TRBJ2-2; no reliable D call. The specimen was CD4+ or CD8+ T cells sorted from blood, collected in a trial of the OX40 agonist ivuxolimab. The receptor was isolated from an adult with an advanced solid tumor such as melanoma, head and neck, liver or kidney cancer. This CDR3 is CASSSNTGELFF. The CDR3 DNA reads TGTGCCAGCAGTTCGAACACCGGGGAGCTGTTTTTT.